A selection of T cell receptor beta chains follows, all from one sample in a study of beta chain features in type 1 diabetes. The table came from immunoSEQ multiplex PCR; TCRdb's copy has only in-frame clones and leaves some out. The table lists about 140,000 clones, less than 8.5% of them singletons. The sample taken for sequencing was central memory CD4+ T cells from blood. These receptor sequences come from a woman aged 25 to 39 in good health. Each CDR3 is given with its conserved first and last residue. The D gene is left open where the match is weak. Rows may omit the clone size; those that give it use once, few, many or a size class.

v_gene	d_gene	abundance	j_gene	CDR3nt	CDR3aa
TRBV11-2	TRBD1	few	TRBJ1-2	TGTGCCAGCAGCAAGCCGGGACAGGGGAACTATGGCTACACCTTC	CASSKPGQGNYGYTF
TRBV6-5	NA	few	TRBJ2-4	TGTGCCAGCAGTTCCGAAGGAGAAGCCAAAAACATTCAGTACTTC	CASSSEGEAKNIQYF
TRBV5-6	NA	NA	TRBJ2-7	TGTGCCAGCAGACGTGGCAGCCTAGCCTACGAGCAGTACTTC	CASRRGSLAYEQYF
TRBV28	TRBD1	few	TRBJ2-3	TGTGCCAGCAACCTACAGGGGGAGAACACAGATACGCAGTATTTT	CASNLQGENTDTQYF
TRBV11-1	NA	NA	TRBJ2-2	TGTGCCAGCAGCGGGCGTCAGCGGACCGGGGAGCTGTTTTTT	CASSGRQRTGELFF
TRBV7-2	NA	few	TRBJ2-7	TGTGCCAGCAGCTTAGATGGGGGGAGGGAGCAGTACTTC	CASSLDGGREQYF
TRBV7-2	TRBD1	NA	TRBJ2-5	TGTGCCAGCAGCACCTACAGGGGGCGGGAGACCCAGTACTTC	CASSTYRGRETQYF
TRBV15	NA	few	TRBJ1-2	TGTGCCACCAGCAGAGATCTTGGTATCGACAGTGCCGGCTACACCTTC	CATSRDLGIDSAGYTF
TRBV5-4	TRBD1	NA	TRBJ2-7	TGTGCCAGCAGCCAAGGGGGACAGGGGTACGAGCAGTACTTC	CASSQGGQGYEQYF
TRBV7-2	NA	NA	TRBJ2-3	TGTGCCAGCAGCTTAGGGGTAAAGGGGCGTGTGAATACGCAGTATTTT	CASSLGVKGRVNTQYF
TRBV5-1	NA	NA	TRBJ2-7	TGCGCCAGCAGCTTGGAGGCAGGGAAGTCCTACGAGCAGTACTTC	CASSLEAGKSYEQYF
TRBV4-1	TRBD1	NA	TRBJ1-5	TGCGCCAGCAGCCGCCGGACAGGGGGTGAACAGCCCCAGCATTTT	CASSRRTGGEQPQHF
TRBV7-8	NA	NA	TRBJ2-7	TGTGCCAGCAGCCGAACTATCTACTACGAGCAGTACTTC	CASSRTIYYEQYF
TRBV7-9	TRBD2	many	TRBJ2-7	TGTGCCAGCAGCTTTCGACTAGCGGGAGCCGAGCAGTACTTC	CASSFRLAGAEQYF
TRBV9	NA	few	TRBJ2-7	TGTGCCAGCAGCCCCTCCGAAGGCAGAGGCCACGAGCAGTACTTC	CASSPSEGRGHEQYF
TRBV7-2	NA	NA	TRBJ2-1	TGTGCCAGCAGCTTAGACTACAACAATGAGCAGTTCTTC	CASSLDYNNEQFF
TRBV2	TRBD1	few	TRBJ2-7	TGTGCCAGCAGTGAGAGGACAGGGCGATACGAGCAGTACTTC	CASSERTGRYEQYF
TRBV1	NA	NA	TRBJ2-1	TGCACCAGCAGCCAAGAATTGGATGAGCCTAGGATGTACAATGAGCAGTTCTTC	CTSSQELDEPRMYNEQFF
TRBV7-9	NA	few	TRBJ2-1	TGTGCCAGCAGCCCGAGGACTGGGAGCTCCTACAATGAGCAGTTCTTC	CASSPRTGSSYNEQFF
TRBV18	TRBD1	few	TRBJ2-7	TGTGCCAGCTCACCCTTGGGACAGGGAGCAGTCTACGAGCAGTACTTC	CASSPLGQGAVYEQYF
TRBV30	NA	many	TRBJ2-7	TGTGCCTGGAGTGTCTGGCGGGACTACGAGCAGTACTTC	CAWSVWRDYEQYF
TRBV5-6	NA	few	TRBJ2-5	TGTGCCAGCAGTGGCAGGGGATGGCAAGAGACCCAGTACTTC	CASSGRGWQETQYF
TRBV9	TRBD2	NA	TRBJ2-1	TGTGCCAGCAGCGTATTAAGTAGCGGGACGAGCTCCTACAATGAGCAGTTCTTC	CASSVLSSGTSSYNEQFF
TRBV30	TRBD1	NA	TRBJ1-1	TGTGCCTGGAGTGTTAGGGACAGGGACGCTGAAGCTTTCTTT	CAWSVRDRDAEAFF
TRBV20-1	NA	few	TRBJ2-7	TGCAGTGGGTGGCCAGTCGACGAGCAGTACTTC	CSGWPVDEQYF
TRBV2	NA	few	TRBJ2-4	TGTGCCAGCAGCCCGATGAAAGACAGTCAGTACTTC	CASSPMKDSQYF
TRBV7-8	NA	few	TRBJ2-7	TGTGCCAGCAGCCTAAGCGGCTACGAGCAGTACTTC	CASSLSGYEQYF
TRBV30	NA	NA	TRBJ1-2	TGTGCCTGGAGGGGTGGAGGGATGGGCTATGGCTACACCTTC	CAWRGGGMGYGYTF
TRBV5-1	NA	NA	TRBJ2-7	TGCGCCAGTGAACAGGAGCCTGGGCCGGGTGAGCAGTACTTC	CASEQEPGPGEQYF
TRBV27	NA	few	TRBJ2-3	TGTGCCAGCAGTCTCGACAGGTCAACGCAGTATTTT	CASSLDRSTQYF
TRBV5-1	TRBD2	few	TRBJ2-1	TGCGCCAGCAGCCTACCGACTAGCGGGGCATACAATGAGCAGTTCTTC	CASSLPTSGAYNEQFF